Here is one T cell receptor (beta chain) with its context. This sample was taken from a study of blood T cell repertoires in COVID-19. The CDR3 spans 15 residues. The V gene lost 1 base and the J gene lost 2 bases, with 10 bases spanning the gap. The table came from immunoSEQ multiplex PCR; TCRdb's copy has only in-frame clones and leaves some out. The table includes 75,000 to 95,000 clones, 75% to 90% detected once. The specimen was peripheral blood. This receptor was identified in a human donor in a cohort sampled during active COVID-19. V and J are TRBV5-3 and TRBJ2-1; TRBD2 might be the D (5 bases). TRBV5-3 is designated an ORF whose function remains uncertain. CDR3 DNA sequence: TGTGCCAGAAGCTTGTACGGAGGAACCTACAATGAGCAGTTCTTC. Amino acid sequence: CARSLYGGTYNEQFF.